The clone carrying this T cell receptor (beta chain) was seen more than once but under ten times. The antigen is not known. TCRdb itself ran the RT-PCR reads through MiXCR, one entry per CDR3 protein. The repertoire holds about 530,000 distinct CDR3 sequences, with approximately 10% as singletons. The record originates from a study of response to subunit inactivated influenza vaccine. This CDR3 contains 15 residues. In germline, CDR1 is LNHDA, CDR2 SQIVND (reference sequence). V lost 4 bases to trimming and J lost 2 bases; unmatched junction nucleotides: 5. Study-level points and caveats: After each seasonal influenza vaccination, few new T cells are recruited, the authors suggested.

The sequencing here drew on PBMCs from blood, taken on the day of vaccination. The V gene is TRBV19, the J gene TRBJ1-2; the match to TRBD1 covers 9 bases. This clonotype was sampled from a man aged 50 to 59 who received an inactivated influenza vaccine. DNA for the CDR3: TGTGCCAGTAGTACACGACAGGGGGGAAACTATGGCTACACCTTC. Translating gives CASSTRQGGNYGYTF.